This TCR beta chain was found in a study of shared clonotypes between healthy human individuals. TCRdb's table, derived via immunoSEQ multiplex PCR, lists solely in-frame clones and lacks some. This table has 450,000 to 650,000 clones, around 78% appearing once. This CDR3 spans 18 amino acids. V and J are TRBV7-5 and TRBJ2-3; the D segment call TRBD2 is taken from the table without a DNA check. TRBV7-5 is assigned pseudogene status. The sequenced material came from PBMCs. This clonotype was sampled from a woman aged 40-49 years in good health. Some clones in this sample may be carry-over from other donors' samples. This CDR3 reads CARSLRAVRGMSTDTQYF. CDR3 coding DNA: TGTGCCAGAAGCTTAAGAGCGGTGCGCGGGATGAGCACAGATACGCAGTATTTT.